Below, 30 T cell receptor beta chains from the same sample are listed, as sequenced in a study of CD4+ T cells in melanoma. TCRdb keeps only in-frame clones here, not all; method: immunoSEQ multiplex PCR. The table records roughly 110,000 clones, around 92% of them present only once. Material: peripheral blood. The receptors were sampled from a human donor with melanoma.

This sequence joins TRBV11-1 and TRBJ2-7, with 7 bases matching TRBD2. Unmatched junction bases numbered 6, after V lost 1 base and J lost 6 bases. In germline, CDR1 is SGHAT, CDR2 FQDESV (reference sequence). This CDR3 region has 14 residues. The DNA for the CDR3 is TGTGCCAGCAGCTTAGGCGGGAGATTGGCCGAGCAGTACTTC. Its protein is CASSLGGRLAEQYF.

In DNA, the CDR3 is TGTGCCAGCAGCTTAGTGAGCGGGGCTTCTAATGAAAAACTGTTTTTT. Translating gives CASSLVSGASNEKLFF. This rearrangement joins TRBV13 to TRBJ1-4, with D tentatively TRBD1 (5 bases). The CDR3 is made up of 16 amino acids. V lost 1 base, J lost 3 bases, and 12 bases lay in between. In germline, CDR1 is PRHDT, CDR2 FYEKMQ (reference sequence). Full variable domain (remainder filled in from reference TRBV13 and TRBJ1-4): AAGVIQSPRHLIKEKRETATLKCYPIPRHDTVYWYQQGPGQDPQFLISFYEKMQSDKGSIPDRFSAQQFSDYHSELNMSSLELGDSALYFCASSLVSGASNEKLFFGSGTQLSVL.

The chain recombines TRBV5-4 with TRBJ2-5, with D perhaps TRBD1 or TRBD2 (5 bases each). Germline assignment: CDR1 SGHNT and CDR2 YYREEE (reference sequence). This CDR3 contains 17 residues. V dropped 3 bases and J dropped 5 bases, with 23 bases sitting between them. The CDR3 reads CASSSTQGDPVGETQYF. The DNA for the CDR3 is TGTGCCAGCAGCTCGACACAAGGGGACCCCGTAGGGGAGACCCAGTACTTC.

The chain is built from TRBV5-1 and TRBJ2-7; 7 positions match TRBD1. Germline CDR1 and CDR2: SGHRS and YFSETQ. The CDR3 totals 13 residues. The V and J ends lost 5 bases and 1 base, in that order; junction bases with no gene match: 3. DNA of the CDR3: TGCGCCAGCAGTCGGGACAGATCCTACGAGCAGTACTTC. This encodes CASSRDRSYEQYF.

The chain combines TRBV5-4 with TRBJ2-1, with TRBD2 matching over 8 bases. This CDR3 spans 13 amino acids. V was clipped by 6 bases and J by 8 bases; unmatched bases: 7. CDR1 SGHNT and CDR2 YYREEE come from the germline V gene (reference sequence). CDR3 sequence: CASTSSGSHEQFF. The CDR3 DNA reads as TGTGCCAGCACGTCCAGCGGGAGCCATGAGCAGTTCTTC.

This chain connects TRBV6-1 to TRBJ2-7; D call uncertain. The CDR3 runs to 13 residues. With 6 bases removed from V and 1 base from J, the gap between germline ends came to 10 bases. Germline V lookup: CDR1 MNHNS, CDR2 SASEGT. CDR3 sequence reads: CASRPYSSYEQYF. The DNA of the CDR3 is TGTGCCAGCAGGCCCTACAGTTCCTACGAGCAGTACTTC.

The chain uses TRBV20-1 and TRBJ2-7; TRBD2 matches 7 bases. The junction had 10 bases not matched to a gene; V was cut back by 5 bases and J by 12 bases. Looked up from germline, CDR1 is DFQATT and CDR2 is SNEGSKA (reference sequence). This CDR3 is built from 11 residues. CDR3 in DNA: TGCAGTGCTGCCTCAGCGGGGCCCCGGTACTTC. Residues: CSAASAGPRYF.

The CDR3 DNA is TGTGCCAGCAGGCGGGACAGGGTGGGCACTGAAGCTTTCTTT. It is translated as CASRRDRVGTEAFF. The J gene is TRBJ1-1, the V gene TRBV6-1; 9 bases line up with TRBD1. Per the germline V gene, CDR1 is MNHNS and CDR2 is SASEGT. The CDR3 sequence is 14 residues long. Trimming took 6 bases from V and 4 from J; bases not matched to a gene: 6.

V is TRBV27 and J is TRBJ1-1; 7 bases are shared with TRBD1. The J segment lost 7 bases and the V segment lost 6 bases, leaving 11 bases of the junction unmatched. Germline CDR1 is MNHEY and CDR2 is SMNVEV (reference sequence). The CDR3 sequence is 14 residues long. CDR3 sequence reads: CASSNFRGGREAFF. The CDR3 bases are TGTGCCAGCAGCAACTTCAGGGGGGGACGTGAAGCTTTCTTT.

The J gene is TRBJ2-3, the V gene TRBV4-2; 7 bases fit TRBD2. The trim removed 4 bases at V and 0 bases at J, leaving 7 bases unmatched. CDR3 length equals 16 residues. The germline gives CDR1 LGHNA, CDR2 YNFKEQ. This chain's CDR3 is CASSPRGRGSTDTQYF. For the CDR3, the DNA is TGTGCCAGCAGCCCCAGAGGGCGGGGGAGCACAGATACGCAGTATTTT.

The chain has TRBV27 and TRBJ2-1; TRBD2 agrees at 7 bases. Trimming cost V 7 bases and J 6 bases; bases outside gene matches: 18. From germline, CDR1 is MNHEY and CDR2 SMNVEV (reference sequence). The CDR3 is 17 residues long. CDR3 region: CASIRLAGLGPGNEQFF. Here the CDR3 DNA reads TGTGCCAGCATTAGGTTAGCGGGTTTAGGTCCTGGCAATGAGCAGTTCTTC.

J is TRBJ2-1 and V is TRBV7-6, with TRBD2 matching 13 bases. The CDR3 totals 14 residues. Per the germline V gene, CDR1 is SGHVS and CDR2 is FNYEAQ. Unmatched junction bases numbered 5, after V lost 5 bases and J lost 10 bases. DNA of the CDR3: TGTGCCAGCAGCATCCGACTAGCGGGGGGCGAGCAGTTCTTC. This sequence encodes CASSIRLAGGEQFF.

The chain has TRBV5-1 and TRBJ2-3, with D tentatively TRBD1 (6 bases). Trimming took off 4 bases at V and 0 bases at J, with 12 bases between the two ends. Germline assignment: CDR1 SGHRS and CDR2 YFSETQ. The CDR3 covers 15 residues. In DNA form, the CDR3 reads TGCGCCAGCAGCCCTTTGGGGGCTAGCACAGATACGCAGTATTTT. Translated, it gives CASSPLGASTDTQYF.

The chain recombines TRBV9 with TRBJ2-3; 7 nucleotides match TRBD2. The germline CDR1 and CDR2 sequences are SGDLS and YYNGEE. J lost 0 bases, V lost 4 bases, and 14 bases had no gene match. The CDR3 has 18 residues. The DNA for the CDR3 is TGTGCCAGCAGCTCACGCCGGGGCCTAGCGGCTAGCACAGATACGCAGTATTTT. It yields the protein CASSSRRGLAASTDTQYF.

The gene calls are TRBV11-3 and TRBJ2-1; 8 positions agree with TRBD2. Looked up from germline, CDR1 is SGHNT and CDR2 is YENEEA. This CDR3 region has 15 residues. The V segment lost 0 bases and the J segment 5 bases; nucleotides outside the gene matches: 3. Here the CDR3 reads CASSLEGGRHNEQFF. CDR3 sequence (DNA): TGTGCCAGCAGCTTAGAAGGCGGGAGGCACAATGAGCAGTTCTTC.

V usage is TRBV5-1 and J usage is TRBJ1-5; D not certain. The V gene lost 3 bases and the J gene lost 4 bases, with 11 bases spanning the gap. Germline CDR1 reads SGHRS; CDR2 reads YFSETQ. CDR3 length: 14 amino acids. The CDR3 DNA sequence: TGCGCCAGCAGCTCTTCAGGTGGGAATCAGCCCCAGCATTTT. The encoded protein is CASSSSGGNQPQHF.

The CDR3 reads CASSKTGLVPF. The CDR3 DNA follows: TGTGCCAGCAGCAAGACAGGTCTCGTTCCCTTC. The genes are TRBV21-1 and TRBJ1-2; TRBD1 is the table's D call, not checked against the DNA. TRBV21-1 has pseudogene status. CDR3 size: 11 residues.

This sequence joins TRBV5-1 and TRBJ2-1; possible D gene TRBD2, 5 bases. The CDR3 totals 16 residues. V lost 4 bases and J lost 4, with 18 bases in between. From germline, CDR1 is SGHRS and CDR2 YFSETQ. Here the CDR3 DNA reads TGCGCCAGCAGCCTTCAAGCGAGCGGACCGTACAATGAGCAGTTCTTC. Translating it yields CASSLQASGPYNEQFF.

V and J are TRBV9 and TRBJ2-1; 8 nucleotides match TRBD1. Germline V gives CDR1 SGDLS, CDR2 YYNGEE. This CDR3 region has 15 residues. V shed 3 bases, J shed 5 bases, and the junction held 7 bases outside the gene matches. CDR3 DNA sequence: TGTGCCAGCAGCGGACGGGGACAGGCCCACAATGAGCAGTTCTTC. This sequence encodes CASSGRGQAHNEQFF.

The chain recombines TRBV5-1 with TRBJ2-2; either TRBD1 or TRBD2 may fit D (5 bases each). This CDR3 contains 16 residues. Germline-derived CDR1 and CDR2 are SGHRS and YFSETQ. V lost 7 bases to trimming and J lost 1 base, with 17 bases between them. CDR3 protein: CASGLWGRGNTGELFF. In DNA form, the CDR3 reads TGCGCCAGCGGGTTATGGGGCCGGGGGAACACCGGGGAGCTGTTTTTT.

The chain combines TRBV7-3 with TRBJ2-7, with 8 bases identical to TRBD1. Germline V gives CDR1 SGHTA, CDR2 FQGTGA. Trimming removed 4 bases from V and 6 bases from J; junction bases left unmatched: 2. The CDR3 runs to 12 residues. The CDR3 loop is CASSSQGGEQYF. CDR3 DNA: TGTGCCAGCAGCTCACAGGGGGGCGAGCAGTACTTC.

Of note for this clone: A junction end diverges from the germline sequence, so it may reflect a read error. The chain employs TRBV19 and TRBJ2-6, with 14 bases matching TRBD2. Germline V lookup: CDR1 LNHDA, CDR2 SQIVND (reference sequence). The CDR3 length is 20 residues. The CDR3 region has the DNA TGTGCCACTAGTCTTCCGGGACTAGCGGGAGCTCCCTCTGGGGCCAACGTCCTGACTTTC. This gives the protein CATSLPGLAGAPSGANVLTF.

V usage is TRBV14 and J usage is TRBJ1-6; TRBD1 might be the D (5 bases). CDR1 and CDR2 (germline): SGHDN, FVKESK. V was cut by 1 base and J by 8 bases, with 9 bases left in between. The CDR3 extends over 14 amino acids. CDR3 sequence reads: CASSQGREYSPLHF. The CDR3 DNA reads TGTGCCAGCAGCCAAGGCAGGGAGTATTCACCCCTCCACTTT.

Only one count was recorded for this clone. The chain couples TRBV23-1 to TRBJ1-2, with 8 bases matching TRBD1. TRBV23-1 is placed among ORFs of uncertain function. The CDR3 has 15 amino acids. Trimming took 4 bases from V and 6 from J; bases not matched to a gene: 10. The CDR3 reads CASSLFGQGEDGYTF. CDR3 coding DNA: TGCGCCAGCAGTCTATTTGGACAGGGTGAGGATGGCTACACCTTC.

The chain employs TRBV9 and TRBJ1-3; D ambiguous. CDR1 and CDR2 (germline): SGDLS, YYNGEE. V lost 3 bases and J lost 0, with 13 bases in between. This CDR3 is 16 amino acids long. The DNA for the CDR3 is TGTGCCAGCAGCGGGGCCGGGTCTAACTCTGGAAACACCATATATTTT. Translation: CASSGAGSNSGNTIYF. Drawing the rest from reference TRBV9 and TRBJ1-3, the complete variable domain is DSGVTQTPKHLITATGQRVTLRCSPRSGDLSVYWYQQSLDQGLQFLIQYYNGEERAKGNILERFSAQQFPDLHSELNLSSLELGDSALYFCASSGAGSNSGNTIYFGEGSWLTVV.

A single count supports this clone. The V and J genes are TRBV30 and TRBJ1-6, with a tentative D call TRBD1 (5 bases). The V end lost 1 base, the J end lost 10 bases, and 14 bases lay between the germline ends. CDR1 GTSNPN and CDR2 SVGIG come from the germline V gene (reference sequence). The CDR3 runs to 14 residues. The CDR3: CAWSDQLGRSPLHF. For the CDR3, the DNA is TGTGCCTGGAGTGATCAACTGGGGCGCTCACCCCTCCACTTT.

V gene TRBV19 combines with J gene TRBJ2-3; the D gene is possibly TRBD2 (5 bases). CDR1 is LNHDA and CDR2 is SQIVND in the germline V gene (reference sequence). The CDR3 is 13 residues long. Trimming cost V 7 bases and J 4 bases, with 12 bases left between them. The CDR3 reads CASMDPEADTQYF. DNA for the CDR3: TGTGCCAGTATGGACCCGGAGGCAGATACGCAGTATTTT.

This chain joins TRBV18 and TRBJ1-1; 9 nucleotides match TRBD1. Germline CDR1 reads KGHSH; CDR2 reads LQKENI. V shed 6 bases, J shed 2 bases, and the junction held 4 bases outside the gene matches. CDR3 length: 14 amino acids. CDR3 DNA: TGTGCCAGCTCGAAGGGACAGGGCAACACTGAAGCTTTCTTT. Protein: CASSKGQGNTEAFF.

The V and J genes are TRBV28 and TRBJ1-2; D is unclear. V lost 6 bases, J lost 4 bases, and 9 bases lay in between. Germline V gene lookup returns CDR1 MDHEN and CDR2 SYDVKM. The CDR3 length is 12 residues. CDR3: CASSLGRYGYTF. As DNA, the CDR3 is TGTGCCAGCAGCCTCGGACGCTATGGCTACACCTTC.

The rearrangement uses TRBV5-1 and TRBJ2-1; 9 bases agree with TRBD2. This CDR3 has 15 residues. V was pared by 4 bases and J by 6 bases, with 8 bases of the junction left unmatched. Germline V gene lookup returns CDR1 SGHRS and CDR2 YFSETQ. The chain's CDR3 is CASSPTSGRPNEQFF. The CDR3 DNA follows: TGCGCCAGCAGCCCCACTAGCGGGCGCCCCAATGAGCAGTTCTTC. The full variable domain, rest sourced from reference TRBV5-1 and TRBJ2-1, is KAGVTQTPRYLIKTRGQQVTLSCSPISGHRSVSWYQQTPGQGLQFLFEYFSETQRNKGNFPGRFSGRQFSNSRSEMNVSTLELGDSALYLCASSPTSGRPNEQFFGPGTRLTVL.